This T cell receptor (beta chain) was obtained from a study of siplizumab effects on memory and regulatory T cells. Across the whole study: Paired mixed lymphocyte reactions received either siplizumab at roughly 1 ug/mL or no drug.

Findings of the study overall: Sequences that were alloreactive and traceable to unstimulated CD4+ memory cells were significantly reduced by siplizumab. Suppressive function of proliferating Tregs from siplizumab cultures was not confirmed. Assignment of a naive or memory phenotype failed for roughly 80-97% of the proliferating CD4+ or CD8+ clones.

The CDR3 loop spans 15 amino acids. V shed 2 bases and J shed 2 bases, with 12 bases lying between them. Per germline, CDR1 MNHEY and CDR2 SVGAGI. This clone was seen a handful of times. Its target is not known. Sequenced by immunoSEQ multiplex PCR; TCRdb stores in-frame clones only, minus some. The top ten clones hold over 4% of a sample with roughly 2,900 clones, 49% of them seen once. In the mixed lymphocyte reaction, cells were cocultured for about 6 days at 37°C. What was sequenced was CFSE-low (dividing) CD4+ T cells sorted from an allogeneic mixed lymphocyte reaction. The V and J genes are TRBV6-5 and TRBJ1-2; D perhaps matches TRBD1 (5 bases). The source is a human donor in good health; the cells came from an allogeneic mixed lymphocyte reaction. The CDR3 sequence is CASSYLGTHNYGYTF. The CDR3, as DNA: TGTGCCAGCAGTTACCTCGGGACGCACAACTATGGCTACACCTTC.